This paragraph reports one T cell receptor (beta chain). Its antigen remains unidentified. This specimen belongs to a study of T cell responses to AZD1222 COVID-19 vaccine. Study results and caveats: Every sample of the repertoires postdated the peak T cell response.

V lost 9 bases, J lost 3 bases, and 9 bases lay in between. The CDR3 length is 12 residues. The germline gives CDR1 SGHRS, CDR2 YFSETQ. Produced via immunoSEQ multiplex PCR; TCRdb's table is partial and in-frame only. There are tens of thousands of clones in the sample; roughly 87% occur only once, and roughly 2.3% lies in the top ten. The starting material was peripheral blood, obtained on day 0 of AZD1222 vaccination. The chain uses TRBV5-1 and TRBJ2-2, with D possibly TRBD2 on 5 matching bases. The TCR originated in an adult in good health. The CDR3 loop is CATPGDTGELFF. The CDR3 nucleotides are TGCGCCACTCCCGGGGACACCGGGGAGCTGTTTTTT.